Listed below are T cell receptor beta chains from one sample, sequenced in a study of T-cell memory formation after mild COVID-19. TCRdb reprocessed the 5' RACE reads with MiXCR, giving one entry per CDR3 protein. The table includes hundreds of thousands of distinct CDR3 sequences, over 15% detected once. Source material: PBMCs or a T cell subset sorted from them (not recorded which). The receptors stem from an adult woman who had mild COVID-19 (a few samples of this study predate the infection). Cell type and time point are not known. The CDR3 runs from the conserved cysteine through the conserved F or W. The order of the fields is D gene, J gene, V gene, clone size, CDR3 DNA, CDR3 protein. D genes are given only for firm matches. Where a row states a size, it is once, few, many or the class of an expanded clone; other rows omit it.

TRBD2	TRBJ2-2	TRBV7-3	.	TGTGCCAGCAGCTTAGTTTCTAGCGGGATCGGCGGGGAGCTGTTTTTT	CASSLVSSGIGGELFF
.	TRBJ2-5	TRBV14	few	TGTGCCAGCAGCCATCCGGGGGCGGGAGAAGAGACCCAGTACTTC	CASSHPGAGEETQYF
.	TRBJ2-1	TRBV4-3	.	TGCGCCAGCAGCCAGGCCCGGGCCGAGCAGTTCTTC	CASSQARAEQFF
.	TRBJ2-7	TRBV4-2	.	TGTGCCAGCAGCCAAGAGAAACTCTCCTACGAGCAGTACTTC	CASSQEKLSYEQYF
.	TRBJ2-7	TRBV3-1	few	TGTGCCAGCAGCCAAAACGTGCGGTTCTCCTACGAGCAGTACTTC	CASSQNVRFSYEQYF
.	TRBJ2-7	TRBV29-1	.	TGCAGCGTGAAAAGGGAGGCAGGGGTCACCTACGAGCAGTACTTC	CSVKREAGVTYEQYF
TRBD1	TRBJ1-1	TRBV7-9	.	TGTGCCAGCAGCTTAGCCGGGACAGGGTTATCTGAGACTGAAGCTTTCTTT	CASSLAGTGLSETEAFF
TRBD1	TRBJ2-2	TRBV7-3	few	TGTGCCAGCAGCTTATCAGGGACAGCCTGGGGCACCGGGGAGCTGTTTTTT	CASSLSGTAWGTGELFF
TRBD2	TRBJ2-5	TRBV4-2	few	TGTGCCAGCAGCCAAGAGCAGGTAGCGGGGGGCCAAGAGACCCAGTACTTC	CASSQEQVAGGQETQYF
.	TRBJ1-1	TRBV29-1	few	TGCAGCGTTACCAGGACGGGCCCTTCTCCGGACACTGAAGCTTTCTTT	CSVTRTGPSPDTEAFF
TRBD1	TRBJ1-6	TRBV5-1	many	TGCGCCAGCAGCTACTACCCGGGACAGGGGGCTAGTCCCGGGAATAATTCACCCCTCCACTTT	CASSYYPGQGASPGNNSPLHF
TRBD1	TRBJ1-6	TRBV5-1	few	TGCGCCAGCAGCTACGGGACAGGGGGCTATAATTCACCCCTCCACTTT	CASSYGTGGYNSPLHF
.	TRBJ1-2	TRBV7-9	few	TGTGCCAGCAGCTTAGGCGGAGCTCTCTATGGCTACACCTTC	CASSLGGALYGYTF
.	TRBJ2-1	TRBV5-1	.	TGCGCCAGCAGCCGCCCAGCTAGGTCCTACAATGAGCAGTTCTTC	CASSRPARSYNEQFF
.	TRBJ2-6	TRBV7-9	few	TGTGCCAGCAGCTTGGGGGGGACAGACACCTCTGGGGCCAACGTCCTGACTTTC	CASSLGGTDTSGANVLTF
TRBD2	TRBJ2-5	TRBV6-1	few	TGTGCCAGCAGTGAAGCGGGGGGGTGGAACCAAGAGACCCAGTACTTC	CASSEAGGWNQETQYF
.	TRBJ2-5	TRBV19	.	TGTGCCAGTAGTACCGCAATGACAGAAGGGGAGACCCAGTACTTC	CASSTAMTEGETQYF
TRBD1	TRBJ1-1	TRBV4-2	few	TGTGCCAGCAGCCAAGACCAGGGGGACACTGAAGCTTTCTTT	CASSQDQGDTEAFF
.	TRBJ2-1	TRBV29-1	few	TGCAGCGTTGTTGGTTCGGCAGTTTCCTACAATGAGCAGTTCTTC	CSVVGSAVSYNEQFF
TRBD2	TRBJ2-3	TRBV5-1	many	TGTGCCAGCAGCCTAGCGGGGGGCACAGATACGCAGTATTTT	CASSLAGGTDTQYF
TRBD2	TRBJ2-3	TRBV12-3/TRBV12-4	.	TGTGCCAGCAGTTTGGCAGCGGGAGGAGGTGCAGATACGCAGTATTTT	CASSLAAGGGADTQYF
.	TRBJ2-3	TRBV20-1	.	TGCAGTGCTAGACCCCCCCGGGCCGAAACAGATACGCAGTATTTT	CSARPPRAETDTQYF
.	TRBJ2-1	TRBV11-2	.	TGTGCCAGCAGCTTAGCGGTTGAGCAGTTCTTC	CASSLAVEQFF
.	TRBJ2-5	TRBV7-9	.	TGTGCCAGCAGGGAGGGGAGCAACCAAGAGACCCAGTACTTC	CASREGSNQETQYF
.	TRBJ2-1	TRBV6-2/TRBV6-3	.	TGTGCCAGCAGTCACCTTAGGACGTCCTACAATGAGCAGTTCTTC	CASSHLRTSYNEQFF
.	TRBJ1-5	TRBV18	few	TGTGCCAGCTCACCTGAGGCGAGACAGTACTTTTCGGGGCAGCCCCAGCATTTT	CASSPEARQYFSGQPQHF
.	TRBJ1-2	TRBV6-1	.	TGTGCCAGCAGTGAAACCGCGGGTTTCCCTCTCGCTGGCTACACCTTC	CASSETAGFPLAGYTF
TRBD2	TRBJ2-7	TRBV20-1	.	TGCAGTGCTCCCTGGCCCGGGACTAGCGGGACCCCCTACGAGCAGTACTTC	CSAPWPGTSGTPYEQYF
TRBD2	TRBJ2-5	TRBV7-2	few	TGTGCCAGCAGCGACTCCGGGACTAGGATAAAAGAGACCCAGTACTTC	CASSDSGTRIKETQYF
.	TRBJ2-7	TRBV5-6	.	TGTGCCAGCAGCTTACTAATTCAGGGGGGAGAGCAGTACTTC	CASSLLIQGGEQYF
.	TRBJ2-7	TRBV7-2	.	TGTGCCAGCAGCTTAGTGGCGCAGGGAGGCGAGCAGTACTTC	CASSLVAQGGEQYF
.	TRBJ2-5	TRBV11-2	few	TGTGCCAGCACCTTCGGGGGCCCCGGGACCCAGTACTTC	CASTFGGPGTQYF